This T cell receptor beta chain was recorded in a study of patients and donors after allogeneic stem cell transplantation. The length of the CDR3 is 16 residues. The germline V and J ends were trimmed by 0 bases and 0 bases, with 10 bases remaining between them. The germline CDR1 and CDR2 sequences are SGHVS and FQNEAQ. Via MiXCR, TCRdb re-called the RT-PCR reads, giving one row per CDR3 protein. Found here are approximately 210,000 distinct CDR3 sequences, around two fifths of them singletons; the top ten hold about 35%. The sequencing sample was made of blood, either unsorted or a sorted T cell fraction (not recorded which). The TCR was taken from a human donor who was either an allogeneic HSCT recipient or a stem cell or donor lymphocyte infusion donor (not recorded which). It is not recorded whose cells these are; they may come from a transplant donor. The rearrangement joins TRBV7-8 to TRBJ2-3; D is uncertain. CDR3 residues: CASSLARLGSTDTQYF. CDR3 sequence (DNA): TGTGCCAGCAGCTTAGCGAGGCTAGGGAGCACAGATACGCAGTATTTT. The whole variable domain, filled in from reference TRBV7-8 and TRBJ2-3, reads GAGVSQSPRYKVAKRGQDVALRCDPISGHVSLFWYQQALGQGPEFLTYFQNEAQLDKSGLPSDRFFAERPEGSVSTLKIQRTQQEDSAVYLCASSLARLGSTDTQYFGPGTRLTVL.